This T cell receptor beta chain was sequenced for a study of T-cell reconstitution after alpha-beta-depleted transplantation in children. Study-wide findings and caveats: By one year post-transplant, T-cell counts and diversity largely arose from T cells that were newly produced.

Details on this clonotype: Its specificity is not known.

Germline CDR1 is MNHNS and CDR2 is SASEGT. The CDR3 is 14 residues long. Trimming shortened V by 5 bases and J by 10 bases, and 20 bases separated the two germline ends. Molecular barcoding with unique molecular identifiers was used for the TCRbeta library. TCRdb passed the PCR reads through MiXCR, listing each CDR3 protein once. The sample holds some 87,000 distinct CDR3 sequences, less than 20% seen once. Source: PBMCs, mostly from graft donor cells, taken 180 days after TCRalphabeta/CD19-depleted stem cell transplant. This chain connects TRBV6-1 to TRBJ2-5, with D perhaps matching TRBD1 (6 bases). The sequence was obtained from a male patient under 10 years old who had a stem cell transplant for acute lymphoblastic leukemia, so the T cells may come from the graft donor. The CDR3 reads CASSPLLVGDIQYF. In DNA form, the CDR3 reads TGTGCCAGCAGTCCACTCTTGGTAGGGGACATCCAGTACTTC.